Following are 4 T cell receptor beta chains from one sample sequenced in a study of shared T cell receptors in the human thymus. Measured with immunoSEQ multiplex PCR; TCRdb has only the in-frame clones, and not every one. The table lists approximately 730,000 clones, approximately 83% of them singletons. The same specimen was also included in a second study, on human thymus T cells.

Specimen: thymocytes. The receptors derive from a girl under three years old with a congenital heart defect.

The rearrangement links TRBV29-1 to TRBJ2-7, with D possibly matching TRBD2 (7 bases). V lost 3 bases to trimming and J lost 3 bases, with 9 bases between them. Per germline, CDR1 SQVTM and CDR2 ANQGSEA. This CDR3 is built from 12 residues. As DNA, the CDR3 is TGCAGCGTTGAGGGGGGGCTCTACGAGCAGTACTTC. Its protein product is CSVEGGLYEQYF.

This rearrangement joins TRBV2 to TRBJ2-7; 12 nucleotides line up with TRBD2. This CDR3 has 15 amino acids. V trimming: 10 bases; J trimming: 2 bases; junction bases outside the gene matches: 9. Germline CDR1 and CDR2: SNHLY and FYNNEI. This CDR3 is CATLGLAGRTYEQYF. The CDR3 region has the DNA TGTGCCACCCTCGGACTAGCGGGGCGCACCTACGAGCAGTACTTC.

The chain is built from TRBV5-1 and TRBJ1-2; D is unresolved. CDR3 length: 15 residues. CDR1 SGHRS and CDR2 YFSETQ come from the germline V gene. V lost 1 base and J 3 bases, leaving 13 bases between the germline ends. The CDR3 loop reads CASSLSGRADYGYTF. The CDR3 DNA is TGCGCCAGCAGCTTGAGCGGACGAGCGGACTATGGCTACACCTTC.

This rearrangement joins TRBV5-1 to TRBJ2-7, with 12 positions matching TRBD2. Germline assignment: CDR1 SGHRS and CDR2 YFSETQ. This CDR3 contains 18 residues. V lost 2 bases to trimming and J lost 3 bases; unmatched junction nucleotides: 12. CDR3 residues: CASSLRLAGVPGSYEQYF. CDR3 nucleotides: TGCGCCAGCAGCTTAAGACTAGCGGGGGTACCGGGGAGCTACGAGCAGTACTTC.